One and the same sample provided the 23 T cell receptor beta chains below, sequenced in a study of T cells in Graves' hyperthyroidism and ophthalmopathy (dated by TCRdb to between 2018 and 2021). Library creation used multiplex PCR. Reads for this sample came from an Illumina HiSeq 2000. The TCR beta CDR3 regions were amplified from the RNA transcripts. The TCR CDR3 was subjected to a first round of RT-PCR using the HTBI primer set and the Qiagen OneStep RT-PCR kit. TCRdb passed the public sequencing reads through fastp at Q25 and MiXCR, retaining productive beta sequences. Rows are combined by CDR3 protein, so each entry shows the most common genes and DNA. The sample records about 590,000 distinct CDR3 sequences, around a sixth of which are singletons. The ten largest clones represent approximately 7% of the sample. The specimen sequenced was blood. The receptors were sampled from a woman in her thirties with Graves' hyperthyroidism.

The rearrangement joins TRBV2 to TRBJ1-1; a weak D match, TRBD1 (6 bases). Trimming removed 7 bases from V and 3 bases from J, with 12 bases in between. Germline CDR1 SNHLY, CDR2 FYNNEI. The CDR3 is 13 residues long. CDR3 in amino acids: CASTGGGDTEAFF. The CDR3, as DNA: TGTGCCAGCACCGGGGGCGGAGACACTGAAGCTTTCTTT.

This clonotype came up many times. The CDR3 region has the DNA TGCGCCAGCAGTGAGTCCCTATGGGGTACAGCGGGAGCTGTAGATACGCAGTATTTT. As protein: CASSESLWGTAGAVDTQYF. This sequence joins TRBV10-2 and TRBJ2-3; 8 nucleotides align to TRBD2. Trimming took 0 bases from V and 5 from J; bases not matched to a gene: 16. The CDR3 covers 19 residues. Looked up from germline, CDR1 is WSHSY and CDR2 is SAAADI.

This clonotype appeared many times. This chain joins TRBV19 and TRBJ2-1; 11 nucleotides align to TRBD2. The germline CDR1 and CDR2 sequences are LNHDA and SQIVND (reference sequence). After removal of 4 bases from V and 4 bases from J, the junction contained 6 bases not matched to a gene. The CDR3 is 16 residues long. CDR3 nucleotide sequence: TGTGCCAGTAGTACACGACTAGCGGGGTTATACAATGAGCAGTTCTTC. It is translated as CASSTRLAGLYNEQFF.

This clonotype showed up just a few times. The gene calls are TRBV6-2 or TRBV6-3 and TRBJ1-6; no firm D call. The CDR3 runs 13 residues. Germline V gene lookup returns CDR1 MNHEY and CDR2 SVGEGT. The germline V and J ends were trimmed by 5 bases and 5 bases, with 7 bases remaining between them. This chain's CDR3 is CASSGQNNSPLHF. CDR3 in DNA: TGTGCCAGCAGTGGTCAAAATAATTCACCCCTCCACTTT.

The sample holds many counts of this clonotype. The chain employs TRBV28 and TRBJ1-5; D ambiguous. Germline CDR1 and CDR2: MDHEN and SYDVKM. The CDR3 is 13 amino acids. V was cut by 8 bases and J by 0 bases, with 8 bases left in between. The DNA of the CDR3 is TGTGCCAGCGGGGTTGATAGCAATCAGCCCCAGCATTTT. Its translation is CASGVDSNQPQHF. The whole variable domain, remainder taken from reference TRBV28 and TRBJ1-5, is DVKVTQSSRYLVKRTGEKVFLECVQDMDHENMFWYRQDPGLGLRLIYFSYDVKMKEKGDIPEGYSVSREKKERFSLILESASTNQTSMYLCASGVDSNQPQHFGDGTRLSIL.

This clonotype was counted ten times or more. The chain combines TRBV20-1 with TRBJ2-7, with TRBD1 matching over 7 bases. Looked up from germline, CDR1 is DFQATT and CDR2 is SNEGSKA (reference sequence). The CDR3 has 12 residues. Unmatched junction bases numbered 2, after V lost 3 bases and J lost 3 bases. The CDR3 loop is CSASNRGYEQYF. DNA of the CDR3: TGCAGTGCTAGTAACAGGGGCTACGAGCAGTACTTC.

This clonotype occurred many times. The rearrangement links TRBV6-1 to TRBJ1-2; TRBD1 aligns across 10 bases. The CDR3 totals 14 residues. Trimming cost V 5 bases and J 6 bases; bases outside gene matches: 6. Germline CDR1 MNHNS, CDR2 SASEGT. The CDR3 region has the DNA TGTGCCAGCAGTTCCGGGACAGGGGTGGATGGCTACACCTTC. It specifies CASSSGTGVDGYTF.

This clonotype was counted only a few times. The chain links TRBV27 to TRBJ2-1, with D possibly matching TRBD2 (7 bases). The CDR3 covers 16 residues. Trimming stripped 2 bases from V and 4 bases from J, with 15 bases between. Germline values: CDR1 MNHEY, CDR2 SMNVEV (reference sequence). The CDR3 sequence is CASSLISRGGYNEQFF. In nucleotides, the CDR3 is TGTGCCAGCAGTTTAATTAGCAGGGGAGGGTACAATGAGCAGTTCTTC.

The J gene is TRBJ2-5, the V gene TRBV10-3; 7 bases are a match to TRBD2. The CDR3 has 13 residues. V lost 4 bases and J lost 5; bases outside the gene matches: 4. Germline V gives CDR1 ENHRY, CDR2 SYGVKD. CDR3 coding DNA: TGTGCCATCAGTGTTCTAGCGGCTGAGACCCAGTACTTC. Its translation: CAISVLAAETQYF.

This clonotype was counted only a few times. The V gene is TRBV6-1, the J gene TRBJ2-1; 15 positions match TRBD2. The V gene's germline CDR1 is MNHNS and CDR2 SASEGT. The CDR3 consists of 17 residues. V trimming: 1 base; J trimming: 12 bases; junction bases outside the gene matches: 10. The CDR3 coding sequence is TGTGCCAGCAGTGAAGATTTAGTTGGACTAGCGGGGGGGGGGCAGTTCTTC. Translated: CASSEDLVGLAGGGQFF.

This clonotype was recorded many times. The chain carries TRBV18 and TRBJ2-7, with D possibly being TRBD1 (5 bases). V lost 3 bases to trimming and J lost 0 bases, with 9 bases between them. This CDR3 has 14 residues. The germline CDR1 and CDR2 sequences are KGHSH and LQKENI. CDR3 residues: CASSPPDSSYEQYF. The CDR3 DNA reads as TGTGCCAGCTCACCCCCAGACAGCTCCTACGAGCAGTACTTC.

In this sample, this clonotype turned up many times. The chain combines TRBV2 with TRBJ2-2, with 8 bases matching TRBD1. This CDR3 comprises 17 residues. Germline V lookup: CDR1 SNHLY, CDR2 FYNNEI. V gave up 10 bases and J gave up 0 bases; unmatched junction bases: 13. The CDR3 spells CATTGGEWGPNTGELFF. CDR3 DNA: TGTGCCACCACAGGGGGAGAGTGGGGGCCGAACACCGGGGAGCTGTTTTTT.

This clonotype appeared many times. The CDR3 here is CASSLLAVVYEQYF. The CDR3 nucleotides read TGTGCCAGCAGCTTACTAGCGGTTGTCTACGAGCAGTACTTC. This chain connects TRBV7-2 to TRBJ2-7, with TRBD2 matching 7 bases. The CDR3 totals 14 residues. J was trimmed by 3 bases and V by 2 bases; bases with no gene match: 4. Germline assignment: CDR1 SGHTA and CDR2 FQGNSA. Combining the CDR3 with reference TRBV7-2 and TRBJ2-7 gives the whole variable domain GAGVSQSPSNKVTEKGKDVELRCDPISGHTALYWYRQSLGQGLEFLIYFQGNSAPDKSGLPSDRFSAERTGGSVSTLTIQRTQQEDSAVYLCASSLLAVVYEQYFGPGTRLTVT.

This clonotype was seen only a few times. The rearrangement uses TRBV5-1 and TRBJ1-4; D is uncertain. This CDR3 region has 16 residues. V was trimmed by 0 bases and J by 0 bases, leaving 9 bases between them. In germline, CDR1 is SGHRS, CDR2 YFSETQ. CDR3 residues: CASSLAVLATNEKLFF. CDR3 DNA sequence: TGCGCCAGCAGCTTGGCAGTCTTAGCAACTAATGAAAAACTGTTTTTT.

This clonotype was picked up many times. The V gene is TRBV5-4, the J gene TRBJ2-5; D is unclear. Trimming stripped 3 bases from V and 3 bases from J, with 9 bases between. From germline, CDR1 is SGHNT and CDR2 YYREEE (reference sequence). The CDR3 length is 13 residues. This chain's CDR3 is CASSSSWEETQYF. The DNA of the CDR3 is TGTGCCAGCAGCTCTAGTTGGGAAGAGACCCAGTACTTC.

This clonotype was counted at least ten times. The chain employs TRBV5-1 and TRBJ2-1; D could derive from TRBD1 or TRBD2 (5 bases each). This CDR3 region has 17 residues. Trimming removed 4 bases at V and 6 bases at J, with 23 bases between. Looked up from germline, CDR1 is SGHRS and CDR2 is YFSETQ. In DNA form, the CDR3 reads TGCGCCAGCAGCCCCGGGGTTGGGCCCCGAGGGGTCAATGAGCAGTTCTTC. Protein sequence: CASSPGVGPRGVNEQFF. The full variable domain, its missing parts supplied by reference TRBV5-1 and TRBJ2-1, is KAGVTQTPRYLIKTRGQQVTLSCSPISGHRSVSWYQQTPGQGLQFLFEYFSETQRNKGNFPGRFSGRQFSNSRSEMNVSTLELGDSALYLCASSPGVGPRGVNEQFFGPGTRLTVL.

This rearrangement joins TRBV12-3 or TRBV12-4 to TRBJ2-1; 7 bases align to TRBD1. The CDR3 runs to 15 residues. J was trimmed by 5 bases and V by 5 bases; bases with no gene match: 9. This CDR3 reads CASSLYNRGDNEQFF. In DNA, the CDR3 is TGTGCCAGCAGTCTCTATAACAGGGGAGACAATGAGCAGTTCTTC.

This clonotype came up many times. The V and J genes are TRBV19 and TRBJ2-1; TRBD2 agrees at 11 bases. The CDR3 sequence is 16 residues long. CDR1 and CDR2 from the germline V gene are LNHDA and SQIVND (reference sequence). V lost 5 bases and J lost 5; bases outside the gene matches: 8. Here the CDR3 reads CASSSGTSGSNNEQFF. The CDR3 bases are TGTGCCAGTAGTTCGGGTACTAGCGGGAGCAACAATGAGCAGTTCTTC.

Ten or more counts support this clonotype. The chain joins TRBV3-1 to TRBJ1-5; D gene uncertain. V lost 4 bases to trimming and J lost 6 bases, with 10 bases between them. The CDR3 is 13 residues long. The germline CDR1 and CDR2 sequences are LGHDT and YNNKEL (reference sequence). CDR3 DNA sequence: TGTGCCAGCAGCCCCCGGTCGGGTCAGCCCCAGCATTTT. This codes for CASSPRSGQPQHF.

This clonotype was found many times. This chain links TRBV2 with TRBJ2-6; D might be TRBD1 (5 bases). Trimming pared 8 bases from V and 2 bases from J, leaving 13 bases between. This CDR3 region has 15 residues. In germline, CDR1 is SNHLY, CDR2 FYNNEI. The CDR3 loop is CASYTQGTGANVLTF. DNA for the CDR3: TGTGCCAGCTATACCCAGGGTACTGGGGCCAACGTCCTGACTTTC. The variable domain in full, completed from reference TRBV2 and TRBJ2-6, reads EPEVTQTPSHQVTQMGQEVILRCVPISNHLYFYWYRQILGQKVEFLVSFYNNEISEKSEIFDDQFSVERPDGSNFTLKIRSTKLEDSAMYFCASYTQGTGANVLTFGAGSRLTVL.

In its sample, this clonotype was seen many times. The V and J genes are TRBV18 and TRBJ2-1; 8 nucleotides line up with TRBD1. The germline V gene encodes CDR1 KGHSH and CDR2 LQKENI. The V segment lost 2 bases and the J segment 9 bases; nucleotides outside the gene matches: 6. The length of the CDR3 is 14 residues. Here the CDR3 DNA reads TGTGCCAGCTCACCAGGACAGGGTAGTGGTGAGCAGTTCTTC. Translation: CASSPGQGSGEQFF.

The chain has TRBV18 and TRBJ2-7; maybe TRBD1 (6 bases). The V end lost 4 bases, the J end lost 2 bases, and 18 bases lay between the germline ends. The germline V gene encodes CDR1 KGHSH and CDR2 LQKENI. The CDR3 is 16 residues long. CDR3 bases: TGTGCCAGCTCACTCCCCCCTACAGGGAGCGCCTACGAGCAGTACTTC. Translating it yields CASSLPPTGSAYEQYF.

The chain has TRBV9 and TRBJ2-1, with TRBD2 identical over 8 bases. J lost 9 bases, V lost 4 bases, and 12 bases had no gene match. Germline assignment: CDR1 SGDLS and CDR2 YYNGEE. This CDR3 is 15 amino acids long. The CDR3 spells CASSTTSGTGSEQFF. The CDR3 bases are TGTGCCAGCAGCACTACTAGCGGAACCGGATCTGAGCAGTTCTTC.